This T cell receptor (beta chain) was captured by sequencing in a study of blood T cells in healthy people across ages. The second PCR ran roughly 6 to 12 cycles with a sample-barcoded 5' primer and J-beta primers. TCRdb passed the 5' RACE reads through MiXCR, listing each CDR3 protein once. The sample includes about 1,400,000 distinct CDR3 sequences, 42% of them seen just once. Per germline, CDR1 SEHNR and CDR2 FQNEAQ (reference sequence). The CDR3 is 13 residues long. Trimming shortened V by 4 bases and J by 13 bases, and 17 bases separated the two germline ends. The sample consisted of blood. The chain links TRBV7-9 to TRBJ2-1; D unclear. The TCR sequence derives from a woman between 18 and 30 years old in good health. CDR3 residues: CASSSVLIQTQFF. The CDR3 coding sequence is TGTGCCAGCAGCTCCGTCCTCATACAGACCCAGTTCTTC.